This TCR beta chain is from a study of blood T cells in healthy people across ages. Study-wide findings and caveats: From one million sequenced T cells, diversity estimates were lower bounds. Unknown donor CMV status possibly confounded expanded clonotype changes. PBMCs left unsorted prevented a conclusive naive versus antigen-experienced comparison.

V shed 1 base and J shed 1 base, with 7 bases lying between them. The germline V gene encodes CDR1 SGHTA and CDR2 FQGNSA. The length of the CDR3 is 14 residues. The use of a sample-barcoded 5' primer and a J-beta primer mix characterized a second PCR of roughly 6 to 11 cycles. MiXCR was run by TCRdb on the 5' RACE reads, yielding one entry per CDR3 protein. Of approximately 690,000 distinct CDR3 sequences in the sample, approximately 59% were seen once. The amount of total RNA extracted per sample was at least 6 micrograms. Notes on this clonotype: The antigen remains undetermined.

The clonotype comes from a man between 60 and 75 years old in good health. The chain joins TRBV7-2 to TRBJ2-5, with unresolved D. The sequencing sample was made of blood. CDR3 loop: CASSLVSSQETQYF. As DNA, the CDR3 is TGTGCCAGCAGCTTAGTTTCGTCCCAAGAGACCCAGTACTTC.